This T cell receptor (beta chain) was observed in a study of T cell responses to AZD1222 COVID-19 vaccine (dated by TCRdb to the early 2020s). Looking at the study overall: Because spike-specific TCR depth and breadth did not differ between the two schedules, AZD1222 recipients who got a second dose at roughly 4 weeks were pooled with those who got a second dose at roughly 12 weeks. TCR sequencing was performed for 233 trial participants, of whom 207 were given two doses of AZD1222 and around 25 were given two doses of MenACWY control vaccine. Trial participants were enrolled by age into subgroups of 18-55, 56-69 and 70-plus years, and about 150, 27 and 61 TCR-sequenced participants, respectively, were included in these subgroups. Results the study describes overall, beyond this receptor: A significant rise in spike-specific TCR breadth and depth was observed after two AZD1222 doses relative to day 0 and relative to MenACWY recipients. The 56-69-year group was small, and its depth increase did not reach significance, likely because of low power. Participants were mostly white British, with more females than males. The authors suggested clonal diversity may have been underestimated. Conclusions about previously exposed vaccinees are limited, since just five or six AZD1222 recipients were seropositive for SARS-CoV-2 at baseline. Vaccine-associated CD4 TCRs spanned the whole spike protein, with dominant responses in regions 160-218 and 743-854. No day 14 peak-response samples were available, so repertoires were characterized only after the peak T cell response. Reportedly, almost half of the unique spike-specific TCRs recognized epitopes lying outside the regions that are mutated in the B.1.351 and B.1.1.7 variants.

Read against the paper, the sample's time point label means: baseline before first vaccination. Vaccinee samples were obtained from the UK trials COV001 and COV002, which included a single-blind randomized controlled phase 2/3 trial of AZD1222 (ChAdOx1 nCoV-19) in healthy adults. For TCRbeta chain sequencing, PBMC samples were collected from trial participants at day 0 and at day 28 after the second dose. A distance of 20 bases separates the germline ends of V and J, which lose 6 bases and 6 bases respectively. The CDR3, cysteine through phenylalanine, is 15 amino acids long. Just CDR3 DNA is preserved here, 45 bases in frame from base 1. From a lookup of the germline V gene (reference sequence), CDR1 and CDR2 are LNHDA and SQIVND. The CDR3 regions of human TCRbeta chains were analyzed by immunosequencing. Processing in the source paper ran as follows. TCRs in the repertoires were matched against a reference library of SARS-CoV-2-specific TCRs that had been generated with the MIRA antigen-specificity platform. Breadth was defined as the fraction of unique TCRs that were SARS-CoV-2-associated. Depth was defined as the fraction of total T cells that were SARS-CoV-2-associated. Using the MIRA data, every spike-specific TCR was mapped to the spike region that the TCR reacted to and assigned to either a CD4 or a CD8 class. Log10-transformed breadth and depth values were compared by one-way ANOVA with Sidak's multiple comparisons tests. TCRdb's version of the immuneACCESS table is confined to in-frame rearrangements and falls short of the full clone set. An unresolved V gene accounts for under half of the shortfall where checked; the remainder is of unknown origin. V and J calls and clone size are as listed in that table; D and trimming were resolved from the DNA. Across this sample there are approximately 82,000 clones, with approximately 90% seen only once. Of the sample, 5.2% is held by the ten largest clones.

In the case of this clone: This receptor's antigen is unknown. Base-call qualities are not available, and no considerably larger clone is one nucleotide away.

Material: peripheral blood, obtained on day 0 of AZD1222 vaccination. This receptor was obtained from an adult in good health. The V and J genes are TRBV19 and TRBJ1-2; no D gene call is confident. The DNA sequence follows: TGTGCCAGTAGATCTATTGGACGTACGGGCGATGGCTACACCTTC. Its protein product is CASRSIGRTGDGYTF. Full variable domain (CDR3 extended with the reference TRBV19 and TRBJ1-2 proteins): DGGITQSPKYLFRKEGQNVTLSCEQNLNHDAMYWYRQDPGQGLRLIYYSQIVNDFQKGDIAEGYSVSREKKESFPLTVTSAQKNPTAFYLCASRSIGRTGDGYTFGSGTRLTVV.